A single sample is the source of the 30 T cell receptor beta chains below, sequenced in a study of beta chain features in type 1 diabetes. Study outcomes and limitations: Among all four CD4+ subsets, Type 1 diabetes patients had TCRB CDR3s that were moderately but significantly shorter.

The study reverse transcribed the entire isolated RNA, so it sequenced expressed TCRB transcripts. The assay was immunoSEQ multiplex PCR, and TCRdb's table has in-frame clones only and misses some. The repertoire holds 640,000 or so clones, with about an eighth as singletons. These TCRs are of unknown antigen specificity. Sample: naive CD4+ T cells from blood. These TCRs come from a man aged 18 to 35 with type 1 diabetes.

In its sample, this clone was seen a few times. The chain couples TRBV25-1 to TRBJ2-2; D ambiguous. Germline CDR1 reads MGHDK; CDR2 reads SYGVNS. V was shortened by 2 bases and J by 1 base, with 2 bases between the two germline ends. The CDR3 sequence is 13 residues long. In nucleotides, the CDR3 is TGTGCCAGCAGTGAAAGGAACACCGGGGAGCTGTTTTTT. Its protein product is CASSERNTGELFF.

This chain joins TRBV29-1 and TRBJ1-2; D unresolved. The V end was cut by 5 bases, the J end by 5 bases, with 12 bases between. CDR1 is SQVTM and CDR2 is ANQGSEA in the germline V gene. CDR3 length: 12 amino acids. The CDR3 sequence is CSVLAESYGYTF. CDR3 DNA sequence: TGCAGCGTTTTGGCGGAAAGTTATGGCTACACCTTC.

The rearrangement joins TRBV12-5 to TRBJ2-2, with D perhaps matching TRBD1 or TRBD2 (5 bases each). Trimming cost V 4 bases and J 5 bases, with 26 bases left between them. CDR3 length: 19 residues. CDR1 LGHNT and CDR2 FRNRAP come from the germline V gene. CDR3 sequence reads: CASGSSLWRRQGETGELFF. The CDR3 DNA reads as TGTGCTAGTGGTTCATCCCTGTGGAGGCGGCAGGGTGAGACCGGGGAGCTGTTTTTT.

This chain uses TRBV2 with TRBJ2-2; perhaps TRBD2 as D (6 bases). V was shortened by 5 bases and J by 4 bases, with 14 bases between the two germline ends. The length of the CDR3 is 15 residues. CDR1 SNHLY and CDR2 FYNNEI come from the germline V gene. In DNA form, the CDR3 reads TGTGCCAGCAGTTCACTGGAGGGAGGCACCGGGGAGCTGTTTTTT. This codes for CASSSLEGGTGELFF.

There are a few counts of this clone. The rearrangement links TRBV23-1 to TRBJ2-7; D uncertain. TRBV23-1 is an ORF, and what it does is uncertain. The length of the CDR3 is 12 residues. The V and J ends lost 9 bases and 3 bases respectively, with 12 bases between them. CDR3 nucleotides: TGCGCCAGACGGACGGCTGGCTACGAGCAGTACTTC. Translated, it gives CARRTAGYEQYF.

The rearrangement joins TRBV30 to TRBJ2-1; D unresolved. The ends were cut back, 7 bases at V and 0 bases at J, with 4 bases in the middle. Germline V gene lookup returns CDR1 GTSNPN and CDR2 SVGIG (reference sequence). The CDR3 totals 11 residues. The CDR3 nucleotides are TGTGCCTTCAGCTCCTACAATGAGCAGTTCTTC. Amino acids: CAFSSYNEQFF.

V gene TRBV30 combines with J gene TRBJ1-3; D is ambiguous. Germline CDR1 is GTSNPN and CDR2 is SVGIG (reference sequence). V lost 1 base and J 7 bases, leaving 11 bases between the germline ends. The CDR3 sequence is 13 residues long. CDR3 loop: CAWSGLRRNTIYF. The CDR3 DNA is TGTGCCTGGAGTGGACTGCGGCGGAACACCATATATTTT. Full variable domain (remainder filled in from reference TRBV30 and TRBJ1-3): SQTIHQWPATLVQPVGSPLSLECTVEGTSNPNLYWYRQAAGRGLQLLFYSVGIGQISSEVPQNLSASRPQDRQFILSSKKLLLSDSGFYLCAWSGLRRNTIYFGEGSWLTVV.

The V call is TRBV7-2, the J call TRBJ1-5, with TRBD1 identical over 7 bases. The CDR3 has 14 residues. The V gene end was trimmed by 5 bases and the J gene end by 4 bases; junction bases not matched to a gene: 5. CDR1 is SGHTA and CDR2 is FQGNSA in the germline V gene. CDR3 DNA sequence: TGTGCCAGCAGCGACCGGGACAGAAATCAGCCCCAGCATTTT. As protein: CASSDRDRNQPQHF.

This clone has only a few counts. This chain links TRBV10-3 with TRBJ1-4, with D possibly being TRBD1 (6 bases). The length of the CDR3 is 15 residues. The germline CDR1 and CDR2 sequences are ENHRY and SYGVKD. V was shortened by 6 bases and J by 0 bases, with 11 bases between the two germline ends. In nucleotides, the CDR3 is TGTGCCATCAGCATTGGGGGCACAACTAATGAAAAACTGTTTTTT. Its translation is CAISIGGTTNEKLFF.

The chain couples TRBV28 to TRBJ1-2, with TRBD1 as a possible D gene (6 bases). Trimming removed 4 bases from V and 4 bases from J, with 10 bases in between. From germline, CDR1 is MDHEN and CDR2 SYDVKM. This CDR3 is 13 amino acids long. The CDR3 region is CASSSGQTYGYTF. Written as DNA, the CDR3 is TGTGCCAGCAGTTCTGGACAGACCTATGGCTACACCTTC.

The J gene is TRBJ1-1, the V gene TRBV30; TRBD1 matches at 7 bases. Germline CDR1 and CDR2: GTSNPN and SVGIG (reference sequence). The CDR3 loop spans 13 amino acids. V gave up 2 bases and J gave up 8 bases; unmatched junction bases: 8. CDR3 in amino acids: CAWSITGVREAFF. The CDR3 region has the DNA TGTGCCTGGAGTATTACAGGGGTCAGGGAAGCTTTCTTT.

The rearrangement uses TRBV9 and TRBJ2-1; no firm D call. Germline CDR1 SGDLS, CDR2 YYNGEE. Trimming stripped 1 base from V and 8 bases from J, with 16 bases between. The CDR3 covers 15 residues. CDR3 loop: CASSVSSSRIDEQFF. In DNA form, the CDR3 reads TGTGCCAGCAGCGTATCCTCTTCGAGGATCGATGAGCAGTTCTTC. Full variable domain (rest looked up from reference TRBV9 and TRBJ2-1): DSGVTQTPKHLITATGQRVTLRCSPRSGDLSVYWYQQSLDQGLQFLIQYYNGEERAKGNILERFSAQQFPDLHSELNLSSLELGDSALYFCASSVSSSRIDEQFFGPGTRLTVL.

This chain's CDR3 is CASSWGQIYNEQFF. Written as DNA, the CDR3 is TGCGCCAGCAGCTGGGGCCAGATTTACAATGAGCAGTTCTTC. This chain links TRBV5-1 with TRBJ2-1; tentatively, D is TRBD1 (5 bases). Trimming took off 3 bases at V and 4 bases at J, with 11 bases between the two ends. Per the germline V gene, CDR1 is SGHRS and CDR2 is YFSETQ. This CDR3 is built from 14 residues.

The chain has TRBV4-1 and TRBJ2-7; D ambiguous. Germline V gene data show CDR1 as MGHRA and CDR2 as YSYEKL. This CDR3 has 12 residues. The V and J ends lost 0 bases and 9 bases respectively, with 9 bases between them. The CDR3 region is CASSQDGLGQYF. In DNA, the CDR3 is TGCGCCAGCAGCCAAGACGGCCTCGGGCAGTACTTC.

The table lists this clone with a few counts. The chain couples TRBV19 to TRBJ2-3, with 7 bases identical to TRBD2. The V gene's germline CDR1 is LNHDA and CDR2 SQIVND (reference sequence). The ends lost 6 bases at V and 8 bases at J; junction bases unmatched: 5. The length of the CDR3 is 12 residues. In DNA form, the CDR3 reads TGTGCCAGTAGGCGGGGGTCCGGTACGCAGTATTTT. Protein: CASRRGSGTQYF.

As DNA, the CDR3 is TGTGCCAGTAAATCCCTAAGGACAGGAAGCAATCAGCCCCAGCATTTT. Protein: CASKSLRTGSNQPQHF. V is TRBV19 and J is TRBJ1-5, with 7 bases that match TRBD1. Germline V lookup: CDR1 LNHDA, CDR2 SQIVND (reference sequence). V was clipped by 7 bases and J by 1 base; unmatched bases: 10. The CDR3 contains 16 residues.

A remark on this clone: A single base separates this from a much larger clone, so it may be a read error. The gene calls are TRBV11-2 and TRBJ2-3, with D unresolved. Looked up from germline, CDR1 is SGHAT and CDR2 is FQNNGV. The CDR3 runs 10 residues. Trimming removed 5 bases at V and 3 bases at J, with 0 bases between. The CDR3 here is CASSTDTQYF. The CDR3 DNA reads TGTGCCAGCAGCACAGATACGCAGTATTTT.

In this sample, this clone turned up a few times. The sample contains more than one DNA sequence encoding this CDR3. This chain links TRBV29-1 with TRBJ1-1, with a possible D match to TRBD1 (5 bases). CDR3 length equals 13 residues. Germline CDR1 and CDR2: SQVTM and ANQGSEA. V dropped 4 bases and J dropped 0 bases, with 9 bases sitting between them. CDR3 sequence reads: CSVGGRMNTEAFF. The CDR3 DNA reads as TGCAGCGTTGGGGGACGGATGAACACTGAAGCTTTCTTT.

This clone came up a few times. The chain recombines TRBV30 with TRBJ1-4; D call uncertain. This CDR3 contains 11 residues. The ends were cut back, 2 bases at V and 16 bases at J, with 14 bases in the middle. The germline CDR1 and CDR2 sequences are GTSNPN and SVGIG (reference sequence). The CDR3 DNA sequence: TGTGCCTGGAGTCCCGGAGAGGTCCGGTTTTTT. Encoded protein: CAWSPGEVRFF.

The V call is TRBV7-6, the J call TRBJ1-3, with D unresolved. This CDR3 is 14 amino acids long. Germline V gene lookup returns CDR1 SGHVS and CDR2 FNYEAQ. The germline V and J ends were trimmed by 8 bases and 0 bases, with 11 bases remaining between them. Here the CDR3 reads CASRPRFSGNTIYF. DNA for the CDR3: TGTGCCAGCCGACCCCGCTTCTCTGGAAACACCATATATTTT.

This clone was recorded once. The chain is built from TRBV5-4 and TRBJ1-2; D is unresolved. V was clipped by 2 bases and J by 3 bases, with 8 bases between them. CDR1 and CDR2 (germline): SGHNT, YYREEE (reference sequence). There are 13 residues in the CDR3. In DNA, the CDR3 is TGTGCCAGCAGCTTAAGTCGAGACTATGGCTACACCTTC. Amino acid sequence: CASSLSRDYGYTF. The entire variable domain, with the rest obtained from reference TRBV5-4 and TRBJ1-2, is as follows: ETGVTQSPTHLIKTRGQQVTLRCSSQSGHNTVSWYQQALGQGPQFIFQYYREEENGRGNFPPRFSGLQFPNYSSELNVNALELDDSALYLCASSLSRDYGYTFGSGTRLTVV.

The chain uses TRBV5-4 and TRBJ1-1, with TRBD1 identical over 8 bases. The germline CDR1 and CDR2 sequences are SGHNT and YYREEE (reference sequence). J lost 7 bases, V lost 0 bases, and 2 bases had no gene match. CDR3 length equals 13 residues. This chain's CDR3 is CASSLGDRGEAFF. The DNA of the CDR3 is TGTGCCAGCAGCTTGGGAGACAGGGGTGAAGCTTTCTTT.

This clone was detected a few times. Other nucleotide sequences in the sample specify the same CDR3. This rearrangement joins TRBV7-2 to TRBJ2-7; D unclear. Trimming removed 1 base at V and 4 bases at J, with 2 bases between. Germline V gene sequence: CDR1 SGHTA, CDR2 FQGNSA. The CDR3 consists of 11 residues. CDR3 DNA: TGTGCCAGCAGCTTAGTTTACGAGCAGTACTTC. Encoded protein: CASSLVYEQYF.

This rearrangement joins TRBV4-1 to TRBJ1-1, with TRBD1 matching 10 bases. V was clipped by 4 bases and J by 1 base; unmatched bases: 9. Germline V gene lookup returns CDR1 MGHRA and CDR2 YSYEKL. The CDR3 totals 17 residues. CDR3 nucleotides: TGCGCCAGCAGCCTTTGGGGGACAGGGGACCAGAACACTGAAGCTTTCTTT. Protein sequence: CASSLWGTGDQNTEAFF.

V usage is TRBV30 and J usage is TRBJ2-7; no clear D. This CDR3 has 14 amino acids. V was shortened by 2 bases and J by 11 bases, with 22 bases between the two germline ends. The germline gives CDR1 GTSNPN, CDR2 SVGIG (reference sequence). The CDR3 loop is CAWSPYAPTRSEYF. The CDR3 nucleotides read TGTGCCTGGAGTCCCTACGCACCTACCCGAAGCGAGTACTTC.

This chain links TRBV15 with TRBJ2-1, with a weak D call TRBD1 (5 bases). V gave up 0 bases and J gave up 15 bases, with 12 bases separating them. The CDR3 is 12 residues long. Per the germline V gene, CDR1 is LNHNV and CDR2 is YYDKDF (reference sequence). CDR3 sequence reads: CATSRDRRGSFF. In nucleotides, the CDR3 is TGTGCCACCAGCAGAGATCGAAGGGGATCGTTCTTC.

This clone was seen only a few times. The gene calls are TRBV2 and TRBJ2-3; the match to TRBD2 covers 9 bases. V lost 4 bases to trimming and J lost 3 bases; unmatched junction nucleotides: 5. CDR1 and CDR2 from the germline V gene are SNHLY and FYNNEI. The CDR3 has 15 residues. DNA of the CDR3: TGTGCCAGCAGTGCTTTTAGCGGGGGTACAGATACGCAGTATTTT. It translates to CASSAFSGGTDTQYF. Filled out from reference TRBV2 and TRBJ2-3, the complete variable domain reads EPEVTQTPSHQVTQMGQEVILRCVPISNHLYFYWYRQILGQKVEFLVSFYNNEISEKSEIFDDQFSVERPDGSNFTLKIRSTKLEDSAMYFCASSAFSGGTDTQYFGPGTRLTVL.

This chain uses TRBV19 with TRBJ2-2, with TRBD2 identical over 9 bases. Trimming cost V 10 bases and J 5 bases; bases outside gene matches: 11. CDR1 LNHDA and CDR2 SQIVND come from the germline V gene (reference sequence). This CDR3 has 15 amino acids. The CDR3 protein is CATLPGLAVTGELFF. CDR3 DNA: TGTGCCACCCTACCGGGACTAGCAGTAACCGGGGAGCTGTTTTTT.

The J gene is TRBJ2-7, the V gene TRBV7-9, with 10 bases fitting TRBD2. Germline V lookup: CDR1 SEHNR, CDR2 FQNEAQ (reference sequence). V was clipped by 5 bases and J by 2 bases; unmatched bases: 3. The CDR3 is 14 amino acids. CDR3 amino acids: CASSVLAGTYEQYF. The CDR3 DNA is TGTGCCAGCAGCGTACTAGCGGGGACCTACGAGCAGTACTTC. Full variable domain (remainder filled in from reference TRBV7-9 and TRBJ2-7): DTGVSQNPRHKITKRGQNVTFRCDPISEHNRLYWYRQTLGQGPEFLTYFQNEAQLEKSRLLSDRFSAERPKGSFSTLEIQRTEQGDSAMYLCASSVLAGTYEQYFGPGTRLTVT.

The chain joins TRBV7-9 to TRBJ2-1, with D maybe TRBD1 (5 bases). Trimming took off 1 base at V and 3 bases at J, with 10 bases between the two ends. This CDR3 has 15 residues. The V gene's germline CDR1 is SEHNR and CDR2 FQNEAQ (reference sequence). CDR3 sequence: CASSLVAGHYNEQFF. The DNA for the CDR3 is TGTGCCAGCAGCTTAGTTGCAGGGCACTACAATGAGCAGTTCTTC.